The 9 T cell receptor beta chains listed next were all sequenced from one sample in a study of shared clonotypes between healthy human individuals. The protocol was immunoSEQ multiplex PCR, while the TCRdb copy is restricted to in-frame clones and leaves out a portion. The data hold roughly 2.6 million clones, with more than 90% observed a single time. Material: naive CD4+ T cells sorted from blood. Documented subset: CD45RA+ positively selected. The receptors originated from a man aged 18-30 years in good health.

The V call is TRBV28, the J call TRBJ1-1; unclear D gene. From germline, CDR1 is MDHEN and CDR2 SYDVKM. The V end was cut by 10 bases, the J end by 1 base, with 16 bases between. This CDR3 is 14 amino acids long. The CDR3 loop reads CATKFEDWNTEAFF. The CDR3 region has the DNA TGTGCCACTAAGTTTGAGGACTGGAACACTGAAGCTTTCTTT.

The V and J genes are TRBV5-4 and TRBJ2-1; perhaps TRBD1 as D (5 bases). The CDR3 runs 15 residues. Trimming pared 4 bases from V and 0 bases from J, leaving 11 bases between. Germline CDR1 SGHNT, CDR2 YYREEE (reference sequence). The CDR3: CASSPGQTSYNEQFF. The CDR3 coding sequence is TGTGCCAGCAGCCCCGGACAAACCTCCTACAATGAGCAGTTCTTC.

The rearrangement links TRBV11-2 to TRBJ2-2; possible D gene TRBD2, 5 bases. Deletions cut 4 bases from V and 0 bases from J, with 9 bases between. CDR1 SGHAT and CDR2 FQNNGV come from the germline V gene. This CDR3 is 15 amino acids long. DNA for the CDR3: TGTGCCAGCAGCTGGGGAGTAGCGAACACCGGGGAGCTGTTTTTT. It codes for CASSWGVANTGELFF.

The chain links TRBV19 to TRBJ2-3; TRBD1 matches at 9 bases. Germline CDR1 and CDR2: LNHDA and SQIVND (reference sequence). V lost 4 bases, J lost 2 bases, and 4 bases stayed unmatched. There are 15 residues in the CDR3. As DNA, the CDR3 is TGTGCCAGTAGTAACCGGGACAGGGACACAGATACGCAGTATTTT. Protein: CASSNRDRDTDTQYF.

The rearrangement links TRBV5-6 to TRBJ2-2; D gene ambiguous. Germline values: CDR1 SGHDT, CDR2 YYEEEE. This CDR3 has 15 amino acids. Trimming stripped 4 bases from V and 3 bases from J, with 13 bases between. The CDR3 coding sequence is TGTGCCAGCAGCGTGAAAGGCGTCTACACCGGGGAGCTGTTTTTT. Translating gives CASSVKGVYTGELFF.

The CDR3 is CASSQSTGPGNTIYF. CDR3 sequence (DNA): TGTGCCAGCTCCCAAAGCACAGGGCCCGGAAACACCATATATTTT. The chain is built from TRBV18 and TRBJ1-3, with D possibly being TRBD1 (6 bases). CDR3 length: 15 amino acids. The V gene's germline CDR1 is KGHSH and CDR2 LQKENI. V lost 6 bases to trimming and J lost 4 bases, with 16 bases between them.

The CDR3 sequence is CASSLTETQYF. The DNA for the CDR3 is TGTGCCAGCAGTTTAACGGAGACCCAGTACTTC. The chain has TRBV27 and TRBJ2-5, with D unclear. Trimming took off 2 bases at V and 5 bases at J, with 3 bases between the two ends. The CDR3 loop spans 11 amino acids. Germline V gives CDR1 MNHEY, CDR2 SMNVEV (reference sequence).

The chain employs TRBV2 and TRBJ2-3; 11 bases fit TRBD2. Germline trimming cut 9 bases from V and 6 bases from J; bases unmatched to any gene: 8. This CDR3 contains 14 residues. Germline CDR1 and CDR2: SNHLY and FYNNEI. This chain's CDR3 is CARGTSGSGDTQYF. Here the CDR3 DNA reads TGTGCCAGGGGGACTAGCGGTTCGGGTGATACGCAGTATTTT.

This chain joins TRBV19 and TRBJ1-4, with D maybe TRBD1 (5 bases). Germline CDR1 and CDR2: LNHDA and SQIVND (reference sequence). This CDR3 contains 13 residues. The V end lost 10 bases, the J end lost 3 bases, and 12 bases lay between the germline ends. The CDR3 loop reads CATRQPANEKLFF. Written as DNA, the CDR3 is TGTGCCACGAGACAGCCGGCTAATGAAAAACTGTTTTTT.